One and the same sample provided the 13 T cell receptor beta chains below, sequenced in a study of Ad26.COV2.S vaccination and SARS-CoV-2 variants. Sequencing used immunoSEQ multiplex PCR; TCRdb keeps in-frame clones, though not all of them. The profile shows roughly 270,000 clones, 70% to 90% of them singletons. Treatment here: about 20 received Ad26.COV2.S at low or high dose, single or two shots; a few received placebo; per-sample allocation not given. The investigators took samples on day 63 after the first vaccine or placebo injection. Specimen: peripheral blood, collected in a trial of Ad26.COV2.S vaccine versus placebo. The source of these receptors is a person aged 18 to 59 who received the Ad26.COV2.S COVID-19 vaccine or a placebo.

The CDR3 bases are TGTGCCAGCAGTCTGACAGTGAACACTGAAGCTTTCTTT. It translates to CASSLTVNTEAFF. This rearrangement joins TRBV27 to TRBJ1-1; the D gene is possibly TRBD1 (5 bases). CDR1 is MNHEY and CDR2 is SMNVEV in the germline V gene (reference sequence). The germline V and J ends were trimmed by 5 bases and 0 bases, with 7 bases remaining between them. The CDR3 is 13 amino acids.

This chain joins TRBV5-6 and TRBJ2-5, with 7 bases identical to TRBD1. V trimming: 4 bases; J trimming: 5 bases; junction bases outside the gene matches: 11. Germline V CDR1 and CDR2: SGHDT, YYEEEE. The CDR3 contains 15 residues. CDR3 nucleotide sequence: TGTGCCAGCAGCCTTGACCGAGGGGGCTGGGAGACCCAGTACTTC. Translation: CASSLDRGGWETQYF.

This chain connects TRBV9 to TRBJ2-2; tentatively, D is TRBD1 (5 bases). Trimming left V 5 bases short and J 1 base short, with 6 bases between. The CDR3 totals 13 residues. CDR1 is SGDLS and CDR2 is YYNGEE in the germline V gene. CDR3 coding DNA: TGTGCCAGCAGGCAGGGGAACACCGGGGAGCTGTTTTTT. It encodes CASRQGNTGELFF.

V usage is TRBV10-3 and J usage is TRBJ2-7, with 11 bases fitting TRBD2. V lost 6 bases, J lost 2 bases, and 3 bases stayed unmatched. CDR3 length equals 14 residues. Germline V gives CDR1 ENHRY, CDR2 SYGVKD. The CDR3 region is CAISRTSGPYEQYF. The CDR3 DNA follows: TGTGCCATCAGCCGGACTAGCGGGCCCTACGAGCAGTACTTC.

V gene TRBV5-1 combines with J gene TRBJ1-6; D is uncertain. Germline CDR1 SGHRS, CDR2 YFSETQ. Deletions cut 4 bases from V and 7 bases from J, with 12 bases between. CDR3 length: 14 amino acids. CDR3 DNA: TGCGCCAGCAGCCCGGAGGGAACGAATTCACCCCTCCACTTT. Amino acid sequence: CASSPEGTNSPLHF.

This rearrangement joins TRBV30 to TRBJ2-3; D possibly corresponds to TRBD1 (5 bases). Germline CDR1 and CDR2: GTSNPN and SVGIG (reference sequence). V lost 2 bases, J lost 0 bases, and 9 bases lay in between. CDR3 length: 14 amino acids. The CDR3 spells CAWSNRFSTDTQYF. The DNA of the CDR3 is TGTGCCTGGAGTAACAGGTTCAGCACAGATACGCAGTATTTT. The entire variable domain, with the rest obtained from reference TRBV30 and TRBJ2-3, is as follows: SQTIHQWPATLVQPVGSPLSLECTVEGTSNPNLYWYRQAAGRGLQLLFYSVGIGQISSEVPQNLSASRPQDRQFILSSKKLLLSDSGFYLCAWSNRFSTDTQYFGPGTRLTVL.

This clone was seen at least ten times. V gene TRBV5-1 combines with J gene TRBJ2-7, with TRBD1 matching 8 bases. Germline values: CDR1 SGHRS, CDR2 YFSETQ. Germline trimming cut 4 bases from V and 3 bases from J; bases unmatched to any gene: 6. The CDR3 has 14 amino acids. The CDR3 DNA follows: TGCGCCAGCAGCCAGACAGGGGTCGTCTACGAGCAGTACTTC. This codes for CASSQTGVVYEQYF. Filled out from reference TRBV5-1 and TRBJ2-7, the complete variable domain reads KAGVTQTPRYLIKTRGQQVTLSCSPISGHRSVSWYQQTPGQGLQFLFEYFSETQRNKGNFPGRFSGRQFSNSRSEMNVSTLELGDSALYLCASSQTGVVYEQYFGPGTRLTVT.

This chain joins TRBV5-1 and TRBJ2-5; 8 bases are a match to TRBD1. Germline trimming cut 0 bases from V and 5 bases from J; bases unmatched to any gene: 12. The CDR3 is made up of 17 amino acids. Germline CDR1 reads SGHRS; CDR2 reads YFSETQ. The chain's CDR3 is CASSLGVGQGAGETQYF. CDR3 sequence (DNA): TGCGCCAGCAGCTTGGGGGTCGGCCAGGGGGCGGGCGAGACCCAGTACTTC.

V is TRBV19 and J is TRBJ2-7, with TRBD1 matching over 7 bases. The trim removed 5 bases at V and 13 bases at J, leaving 11 bases unmatched. The CDR3 contains 12 residues. CDR1 is LNHDA and CDR2 is SQIVND in the germline V gene (reference sequence). The CDR3 nucleotides are TGTGCCAGTAGTCCCGATGACAGGGTCGTATACTTC. Translating it yields CASSPDDRVVYF.

The genes are TRBV24-1 and TRBJ2-3; 7 nucleotides agree with TRBD2. V shed 5 bases and J 0 bases; nucleotides not matched to a gene: 7. The CDR3 is 16 residues long. Germline-derived CDR1 and CDR2 are KGHDR and SFDVKD. The CDR3 loop reads CATSGGRDYSTDTQYF. In DNA form, the CDR3 reads TGTGCCACCAGTGGCGGTAGGGACTATAGCACAGATACGCAGTATTTT.

Worth noting for this clone: At one end the junction does not follow the germline gene, possibly because of a read error. The J gene is TRBJ2-5, the V gene TRBV3-1 (or the pseudogene TRBV3-2); D unresolved. Germline-derived CDR1 and CDR2 are LGHDT and YNNKEL (reference sequence). The CDR3 runs 13 residues. For the CDR3, the DNA is TGTGCCAACAGCCAAGGGCGTCAAGAGACCCAGTACTTC. It translates to CANSQGRQETQYF.

The V call is TRBV7-2, the J call TRBJ1-1; D is uncertain. The CDR3 contains 13 residues. V lost 1 base and J lost 1, with 4 bases in between. Germline V gene data show CDR1 as SGHTA and CDR2 as FQGNSA. CDR3 DNA: TGTGCCAGCAGCTTAGATAGGAACACTGAAGCTTTCTTT. Protein: CASSLDRNTEAFF.

This chain joins TRBV5-8 and TRBJ2-1, with TRBD1 matching 8 bases. Germline V gene lookup returns CDR1 SGHTS and CDR2 YDEGEE. V gave up 4 bases and J gave up 8 bases; unmatched junction bases: 5. CDR3 length: 13 residues. CDR3 amino acids: CASSTDRGDEQFF. In DNA, the CDR3 is TGTGCCAGCAGCACCGACAGGGGTGATGAGCAGTTCTTC.